This T cell receptor beta chain was recovered during a study of blood T cell repertoires in COVID-19. Some clones are missing from TCRdb's copy, which holds only in-frame ones; the method was immunoSEQ multiplex PCR. The repertoire has about 190,000 clones, around 80% of them found once; the top ten carry 13% to 15%. Germline V gives CDR1 MGHRA, CDR2 YSYEKL. This CDR3 contains 16 residues. The V gene lost 5 bases and the J gene lost 4 bases, with 17 bases spanning the gap. The TCR sequence derives from a young man with active or convalescent COVID-19. The chain employs TRBV4-1 and TRBJ2-2; weak D call: TRBD1 (6 bases). Sample: peripheral blood. Here the CDR3 DNA reads TGCGCCAGCAGCAGCAAGCAGGGGTTTGGCACCGGGGAGCTGTTTTTT. Its protein product is CASSSKQGFGTGELFF.